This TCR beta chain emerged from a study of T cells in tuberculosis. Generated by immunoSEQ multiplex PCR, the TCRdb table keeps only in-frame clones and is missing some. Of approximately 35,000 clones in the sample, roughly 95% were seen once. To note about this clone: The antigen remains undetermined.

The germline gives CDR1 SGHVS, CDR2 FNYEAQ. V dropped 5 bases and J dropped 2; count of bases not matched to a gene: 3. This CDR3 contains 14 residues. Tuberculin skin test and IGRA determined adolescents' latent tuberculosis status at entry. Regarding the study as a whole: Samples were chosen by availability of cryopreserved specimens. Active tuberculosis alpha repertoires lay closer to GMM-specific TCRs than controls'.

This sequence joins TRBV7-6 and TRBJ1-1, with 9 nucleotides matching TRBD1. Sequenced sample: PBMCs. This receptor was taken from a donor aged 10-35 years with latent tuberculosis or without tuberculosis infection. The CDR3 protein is CASSPTGGNTEAFF. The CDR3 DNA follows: TGTGCCAGCAGCCCCACAGGGGGCAACACTGAAGCTTTCTTT.